The 17 T cell receptor beta chains presented below share a single source sample, sequenced in a study of T cells in Graves' hyperthyroidism and ophthalmopathy. The source material, RNA transcripts, was used to amplify TCR beta CDR3 regions. The TCR CDR3 first-round RT-PCR relied on the HTBI primer set. One entry per CDR3 protein results from TCRdb running MiXCR on the multiplex PCR reads. The profile covers under 350,000 distinct CDR3 sequences, with roughly 21% appearing a single time and around half taken by the ten largest. What was sequenced was blood. The source of these receptors is a woman in her fifties or sixties with Graves' hyperthyroidism.

This rearrangement joins TRBV7-2 to TRBJ1-2; no definite D call. CDR3 length: 12 amino acids. V was trimmed by 1 base and J by 8 bases, leaving 8 bases between them. Germline values: CDR1 SGHTA, CDR2 FQGNSA. The CDR3 region is CASSLGMGGYTF. CDR3 in DNA: TGTGCCAGCAGCTTAGGCATGGGCGGCTACACCTTC.

In regard to this clonotype: A read error is possible here, since a much larger clone lies one base away. V and J are TRBV20-1 and TRBJ2-2; no clear D gene. The V end was cut by 3 bases, the J end by 3 bases, with 11 bases between. Germline V gene lookup returns CDR1 DFQATT and CDR2 SNEGSKA (reference sequence). The CDR3 covers 14 residues. CDR3 residues: CSARGLYDTGELFF. For the CDR3, the DNA is TGCAGTGCTAGGGGCCTGTATGACACCGGGGAGCTGTTTTTT.

The chain carries TRBV5-5 and TRBJ2-2, with 7 bases that match TRBD2. The CDR3 is 14 residues long. Germline V lookup: CDR1 SGHKS, CDR2 YYEKEE (reference sequence). The V gene end was trimmed by 5 bases and the J gene end by 4 bases; junction bases not matched to a gene: 5. CDR3 protein: CASSPGLVTGELFF. For the CDR3, the DNA is TGTGCCAGCAGTCCAGGACTAGTCACCGGGGAGCTGTTTTTT.

The chain joins TRBV5-1 to TRBJ2-3; no clear D gene. Trimming cost V 0 bases and J 5 bases, with 13 bases left between them. CDR3 length: 15 amino acids. Germline V gene lookup returns CDR1 SGHRS and CDR2 YFSETQ. The CDR3 DNA reads as TGCGCCAGCAGCTTGGAAGACGGCGGCATAGATACGCAGTATTTT. Its protein is CASSLEDGGIDTQYF. The whole variable domain, remainder taken from reference TRBV5-1 and TRBJ2-3, is KAGVTQTPRYLIKTRGQQVTLSCSPISGHRSVSWYQQTPGQGLQFLFEYFSETQRNKGNFPGRFSGRQFSNSRSEMNVSTLELGDSALYLCASSLEDGGIDTQYFGPGTRLTVL.

Note on this clonotype: It may be a read error: a sequence one base away is much more abundant. The chain joins TRBV7-2 to TRBJ2-1; D might be TRBD2 (6 bases). The CDR3 extends over 14 amino acids. CDR1 and CDR2 (germline): SGHTA, FQGNSA. For the CDR3, the DNA is TGTGTCAGCAGCTTGGGACTCAGAAACAATGAGCAGTTCTTC. It is translated as CVSSLGLRNNEQFF.

In its sample, this clonotype was seen many times. J is TRBJ1-3 and V is TRBV3-1; unclear D gene. Germline CDR1 is LGHDT and CDR2 is YNNKEL (reference sequence). This CDR3 has 14 residues. The V gene lost 1 base and the J gene lost 4 bases, with 8 bases spanning the gap. CDR3 sequence (DNA): TGTGCCAGCAGCCAAGGGACTCCAGGAAACACCATATATTTT. Protein: CASSQGTPGNTIYF.

This clonotype was counted at least ten times. The rearrangement joins TRBV6-5 to TRBJ2-2; D ambiguous. The V end was cut by 2 bases, the J end by 0 bases, with 10 bases between. Looked up from germline, CDR1 is MNHEY and CDR2 is SVGAGI. The CDR3 contains 16 residues. CDR3 sequence: CASSYRRFANTGELFF. CDR3 bases: TGTGCCAGCAGTTACCGGCGATTCGCGAACACCGGGGAGCTGTTTTTT.

Comment on this clonotype: With a much larger clone just one base away, this may be a read error. This chain connects TRBV3-1 to TRBJ1-5; D is perhaps TRBD1 (5 bases). Germline lookup yields CDR1 LGHDT and CDR2 YNNKEL (reference sequence). The CDR3 length is 18 residues. CDR3 sequence: CAGSPSGGDSRDNQPQHF. The CDR3 DNA is TGTGCCGGCAGCCCTTCCGGTGGCGACAGTAGGGACAATCAGCCCCAGCATTTT.

Ten or more counts support this clonotype. This rearrangement joins TRBV12-3 or TRBV12-4 to TRBJ1-5, with a weak D call TRBD1 (5 bases). The CDR3 has 14 residues. V lost 3 bases and J 3 bases, leaving 9 bases between the germline ends. CDR3 region: CASSLGGDNQPQHF. The CDR3 bases are TGTGCCAGCAGTTTGGGGGGGGACAATCAGCCCCAGCATTTT.

Worth noting for this clonotype: This may be a read error, as it is one base from a much larger clone. The genes are TRBV7-3 and TRBJ1-1, with D tentatively TRBD1 (6 bases). The germline gives CDR1 SGHTA, CDR2 FQGTGA. The CDR3 is 14 amino acids. DNA of the CDR3: TGTGCCAGCAAACGAGGGGGAGGGCACACTGAAGCTCTCTTT. Protein product: CASKRGGGHTEALF.

This clonotype was picked up one time. The chain couples TRBV20-1 to TRBJ2-1; D might be TRBD2 (6 bases). CDR1 DFQATT and CDR2 SNEGSKA come from the germline V gene (reference sequence). The germline V and J ends were trimmed by 3 bases and 2 bases, with 14 bases remaining between them. CDR3 length: 15 residues. The CDR3 sequence is CSASSGGGPYNEQFF. In nucleotides, the CDR3 is TGCAGTGCTAGTAGCGGAGGCGGCCCCTACAATGAGCAGTTCTTC.

This clonotype was seen only a few times. This chain joins TRBV6-1 and TRBJ2-3; no definite D call. The V end lost 6 bases, the J end lost 2 bases, and 15 bases lay between the germline ends. This CDR3 has 15 residues. Germline CDR1 reads MNHNS; CDR2 reads SASEGT. The CDR3 region is CASSRSSPTTDTQYF. The CDR3 DNA reads as TGTGCCAGCAGCCGGTCCAGCCCAACCACAGATACGCAGTATTTT.

This clonotype was counted many times. The CDR3 protein is CASSQALDFDEQFF. In nucleotides, the CDR3 is TGCGCCAGCAGCCAAGCGCTAGATTTCGATGAGCAGTTCTTC. The V call is TRBV4-1, the J call TRBJ2-1; D not resolved. Germline loops: CDR1 MGHRA, CDR2 YSYEKL. This CDR3 spans 14 amino acids. V was trimmed by 1 base and J by 8 bases, leaving 12 bases between them.

Many counts were recorded for this clonotype. The genes are TRBV20-1 and TRBJ1-1; no clear D gene. The CDR3 is 12 amino acids. Germline V gives CDR1 DFQATT, CDR2 SNEGSKA (reference sequence). The V end was cut by 6 bases, the J end by 1 base, with 9 bases between. The DNA for the CDR3 is TGCAGTGCATTTACAGCGAACACTGAAGCTTTCTTT. Amino acid sequence: CSAFTANTEAFF.

The chain uses TRBV28 and TRBJ2-7; weak D call: TRBD2 (6 bases). Per the germline V gene, CDR1 is MDHEN and CDR2 is SYDVKM. This CDR3 region has 14 residues. Between the trimmed V and J ends, which lost 7 bases and 0 bases, there was a span of 13 bases. In nucleotides, the CDR3 is TGTGCCAGCACCCTAGCGTCTTACTCCTACGAGCAGTACTTC. Translating it yields CASTLASYSYEQYF.

This clonotype has ten or more counts. This rearrangement joins TRBV29-1 to TRBJ2-2; a possible D gene is TRBD1 (5 bases). Per the germline V gene, CDR1 is SQVTM and CDR2 is ANQGSEA. The V gene lost 4 bases and the J gene lost 4 bases, with 13 bases spanning the gap. The CDR3 loop spans 14 amino acids. CDR3 nucleotide sequence: TGCAGCGTTGTCGGCAGGGTCTCCACCGGGGAGCTGTTTTTT. It codes for CSVVGRVSTGELFF.

The chain employs TRBV20-1 and TRBJ2-1; 7 bases match TRBD1. The length of the CDR3 is 14 residues. Germline V gene lookup returns CDR1 DFQATT and CDR2 SNEGSKA (reference sequence). The ends lost 6 bases at V and 1 base at J; junction bases unmatched: 6. The CDR3 DNA is TGCAGTGCAGACAGGGAACCTTCCTACAATGAGCAGTTCTTC. It specifies CSADREPSYNEQFF.